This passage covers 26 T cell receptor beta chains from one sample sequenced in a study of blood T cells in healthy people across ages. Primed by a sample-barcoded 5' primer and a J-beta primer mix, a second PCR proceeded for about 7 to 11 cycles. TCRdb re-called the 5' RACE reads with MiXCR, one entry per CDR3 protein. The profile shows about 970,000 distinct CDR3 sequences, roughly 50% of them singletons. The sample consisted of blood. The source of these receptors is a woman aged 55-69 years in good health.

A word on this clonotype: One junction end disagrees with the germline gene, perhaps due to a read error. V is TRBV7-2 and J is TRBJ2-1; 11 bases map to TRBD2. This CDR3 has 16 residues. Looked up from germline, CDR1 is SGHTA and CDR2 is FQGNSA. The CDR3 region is CASRLAEVAGGYEQFF. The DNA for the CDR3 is TGTGCCAGCAGATTAGCTGAGGTAGCGGGAGGGTATGAGCAGTTCTTC. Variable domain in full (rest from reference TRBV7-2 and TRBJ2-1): GAGVSQSPSNKVTEKGKDVELRCDPISGHTALYWYRQSLGQGLEFLIYFQGNSAPDKSGLPSDRFSAERTGGSVSTLTIQRTQQEDSAVYLCASRLAEVAGGYEQFFGPGTRLTVL.

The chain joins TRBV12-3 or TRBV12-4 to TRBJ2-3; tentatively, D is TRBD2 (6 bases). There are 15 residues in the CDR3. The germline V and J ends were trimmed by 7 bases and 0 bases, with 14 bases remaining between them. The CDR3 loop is CASTQRGLSTDTQYF. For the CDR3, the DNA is TGTGCCAGCACCCAACGGGGACTGAGCACAGATACGCAGTATTTT.

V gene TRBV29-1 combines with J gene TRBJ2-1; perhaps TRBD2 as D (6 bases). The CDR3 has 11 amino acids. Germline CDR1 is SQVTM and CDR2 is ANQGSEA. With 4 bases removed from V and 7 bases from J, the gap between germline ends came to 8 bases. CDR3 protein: CSVVGGNEQFF. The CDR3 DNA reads TGCAGCGTTGTTGGAGGGAATGAGCAGTTCTTC.

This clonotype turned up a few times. CDR3 in amino acids: CASIGTNYEQYF. CDR3 sequence (DNA): TGTGCCAGTATAGGGACTAACTACGAGCAGTACTTC. This chain joins TRBV6-1 and TRBJ2-7, with TRBD2 identical over 7 bases. This CDR3 comprises 12 residues. CDR1 and CDR2 from the germline V gene are MNHNS and SASEGT. The junction had 5 bases not matched to a gene; V was cut back by 9 bases and J by 3 bases.

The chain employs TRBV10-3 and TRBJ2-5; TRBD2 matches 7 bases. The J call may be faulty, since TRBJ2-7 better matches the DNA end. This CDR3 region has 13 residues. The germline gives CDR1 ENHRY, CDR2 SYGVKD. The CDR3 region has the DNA TGTGCCATCAGACCGGGACTACAATACGAGCAGTACTTC. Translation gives CAIRPGLQYEQYF.

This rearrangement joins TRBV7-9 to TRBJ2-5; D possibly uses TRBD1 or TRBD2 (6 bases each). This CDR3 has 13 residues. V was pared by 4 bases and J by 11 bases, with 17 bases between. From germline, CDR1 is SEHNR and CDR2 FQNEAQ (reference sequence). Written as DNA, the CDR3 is TGTGCCAGCAGCTCCCCTGGGGGCCGGGAGCAGTACTTC. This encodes CASSSPGGREQYF.

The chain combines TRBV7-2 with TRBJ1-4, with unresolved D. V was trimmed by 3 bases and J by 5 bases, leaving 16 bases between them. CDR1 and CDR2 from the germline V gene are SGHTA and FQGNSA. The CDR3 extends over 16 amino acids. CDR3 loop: CASSFFLNPGNEKLFF. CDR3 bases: TGTGCCAGCAGCTTTTTCCTGAATCCTGGGAATGAAAAACTGTTTTTT.

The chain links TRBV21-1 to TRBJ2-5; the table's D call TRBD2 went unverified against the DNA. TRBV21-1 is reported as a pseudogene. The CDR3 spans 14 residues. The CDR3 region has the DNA TGTGCCAGCAGCCCTCGGGAGGTGAGGGAGACCCAGTACTTC. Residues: CASSPREVRETQYF.

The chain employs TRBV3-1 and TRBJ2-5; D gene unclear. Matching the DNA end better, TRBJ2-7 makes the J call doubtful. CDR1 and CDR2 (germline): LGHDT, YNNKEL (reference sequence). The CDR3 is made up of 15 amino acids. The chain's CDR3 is CASSQEPHATYEQYF. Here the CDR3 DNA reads TGTGCCAGCAGCCAAGAGCCCCACGCCACCTACGAGCAGTACTTC.

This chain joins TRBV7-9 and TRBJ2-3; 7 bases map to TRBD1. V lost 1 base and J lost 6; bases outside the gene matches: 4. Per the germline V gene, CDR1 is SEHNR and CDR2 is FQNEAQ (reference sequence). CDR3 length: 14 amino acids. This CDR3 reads CASSLGDRVDTQYF. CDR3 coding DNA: TGTGCCAGCAGCTTAGGAGACAGGGTCGATACGCAGTATTTT.

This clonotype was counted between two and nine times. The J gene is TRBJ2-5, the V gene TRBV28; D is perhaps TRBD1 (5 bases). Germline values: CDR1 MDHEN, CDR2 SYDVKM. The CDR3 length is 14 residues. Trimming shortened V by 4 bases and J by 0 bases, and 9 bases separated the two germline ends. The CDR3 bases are TGTGCCAGCAGTTCCCAGGGATACCAAGAGACCCAGTACTTC. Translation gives CASSSQGYQETQYF. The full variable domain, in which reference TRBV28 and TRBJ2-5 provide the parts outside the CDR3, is DVKVTQSSRYLVKRTGEKVFLECVQDMDHENMFWYRQDPGLGLRLIYFSYDVKMKEKGDIPEGYSVSREKKERFSLILESASTNQTSMYLCASSSQGYQETQYFGPGTRLLVL.

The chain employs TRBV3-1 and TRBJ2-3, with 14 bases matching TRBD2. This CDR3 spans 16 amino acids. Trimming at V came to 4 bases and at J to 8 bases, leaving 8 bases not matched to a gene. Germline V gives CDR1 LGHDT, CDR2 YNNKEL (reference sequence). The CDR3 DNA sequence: TGTGCCAGCAGCCCCCGCGGGACTAGCGGGAGAGTTACGCAGTATTTT. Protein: CASSPRGTSGRVTQYF.

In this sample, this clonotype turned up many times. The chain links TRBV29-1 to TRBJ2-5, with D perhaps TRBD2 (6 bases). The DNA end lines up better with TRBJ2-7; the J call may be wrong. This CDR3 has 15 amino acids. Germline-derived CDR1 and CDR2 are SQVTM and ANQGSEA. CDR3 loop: CSVETKIGSRNEQYF. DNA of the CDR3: TGCAGCGTTGAGACCAAAATCGGGAGTCGGAACGAGCAGTACTTC.

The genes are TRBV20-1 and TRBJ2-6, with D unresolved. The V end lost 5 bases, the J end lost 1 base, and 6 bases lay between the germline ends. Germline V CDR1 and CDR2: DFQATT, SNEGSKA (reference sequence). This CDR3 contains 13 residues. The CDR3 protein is CSALRSGANVLTF. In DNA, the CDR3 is TGCAGTGCTTTAAGGTCTGGGGCCAACGTCCTGACTTTC.

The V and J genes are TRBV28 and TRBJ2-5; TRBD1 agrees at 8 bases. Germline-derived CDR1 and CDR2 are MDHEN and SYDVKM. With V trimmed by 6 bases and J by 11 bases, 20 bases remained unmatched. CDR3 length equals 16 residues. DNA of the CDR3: TGTGCCAGCAGGCCTCGGGACAGGCTGACATTTATGGAGCAGTACTTC. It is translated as CASRPRDRLTFMEQYF.

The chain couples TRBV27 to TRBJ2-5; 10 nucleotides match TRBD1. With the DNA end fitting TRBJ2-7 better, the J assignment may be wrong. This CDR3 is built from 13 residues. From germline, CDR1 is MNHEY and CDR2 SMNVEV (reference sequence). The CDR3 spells CAGGTGVPYEQYF. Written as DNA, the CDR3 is TGTGCCGGCGGGACAGGGGTCCCCTACGAGCAGTACTTC.

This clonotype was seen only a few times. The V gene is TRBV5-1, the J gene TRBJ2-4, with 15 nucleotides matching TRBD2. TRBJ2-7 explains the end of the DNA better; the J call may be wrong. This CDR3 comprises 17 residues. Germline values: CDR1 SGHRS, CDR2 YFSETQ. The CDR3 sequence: CASSPPGLAGGRDEQYF. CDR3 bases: TGCGCCAGCAGCCCACCGGGACTAGCGGGAGGACGGGACGAGCAGTACTTC.

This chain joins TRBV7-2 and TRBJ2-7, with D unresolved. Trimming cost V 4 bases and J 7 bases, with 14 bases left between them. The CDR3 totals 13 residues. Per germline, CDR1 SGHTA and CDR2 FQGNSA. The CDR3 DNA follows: TGTGCCAGCAGCTCCCCGCTCCGTCATGAGCAGTACTTC. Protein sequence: CASSSPLRHEQYF. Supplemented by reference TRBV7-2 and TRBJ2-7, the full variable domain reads GAGVSQSPSNKVTEKGKDVELRCDPISGHTALYWYRQSLGQGLEFLIYFQGNSAPDKSGLPSDRFSAERTGGSVSTLTIQRTQQEDSAVYLCASSSPLRHEQYFGPGTRLTVT.

Written as DNA, the CDR3 is TGTGCCAGCAGTAGGGGAGTCAATGAGCAGTTCTTC. It yields the protein CASSRGVNEQFF. The V gene is TRBV12-3 or TRBV12-4, the J gene TRBJ2-1; D is possibly TRBD1 or TRBD2 (5 bases each). Trimming took off 5 bases at V and 6 bases at J, with 8 bases between the two ends. This CDR3 spans 12 amino acids.

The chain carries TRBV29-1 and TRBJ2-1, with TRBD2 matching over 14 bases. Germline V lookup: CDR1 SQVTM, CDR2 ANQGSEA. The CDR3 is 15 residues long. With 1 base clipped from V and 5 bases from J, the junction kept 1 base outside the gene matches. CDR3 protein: CSVEGTSGRNNEQFF. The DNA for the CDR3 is TGCAGCGTTGAAGGGACTAGCGGGAGGAACAATGAGCAGTTCTTC.

Written as DNA, the CDR3 is TGTGCCAGCAGTTTGCCCAGGGGCCTCACAACTAATGAAAAACTGTTTTTT. It specifies CASSLPRGLTTNEKLFF. The V and J genes are TRBV12-3 or TRBV12-4 and TRBJ1-4, with a weak D call TRBD1 (6 bases). The CDR3 consists of 17 residues. The V end lost 3 bases, the J end lost 0 bases, and 14 bases lay between the germline ends.

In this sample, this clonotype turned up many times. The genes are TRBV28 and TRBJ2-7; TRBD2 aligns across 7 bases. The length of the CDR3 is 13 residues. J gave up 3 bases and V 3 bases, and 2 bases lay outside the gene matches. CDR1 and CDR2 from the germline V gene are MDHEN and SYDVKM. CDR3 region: CASSLAGDYEQYF. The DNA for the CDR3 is TGTGCCAGCAGTTTGGCGGGGGACTACGAGCAGTACTTC.

The CDR3, as DNA: TGTGCCTGGAGTGGCCCGGTGGGCAGTCCCGGGGAGCTGTTTTTT. Translation: CAWSGPVGSPGELFF. The chain links TRBV30 to TRBJ2-2, with D unclear. The length of the CDR3 is 15 residues. Trimming stripped 1 base from V and 6 bases from J, with 15 bases between. Looked up from germline, CDR1 is GTSNPN and CDR2 is SVGIG (reference sequence).

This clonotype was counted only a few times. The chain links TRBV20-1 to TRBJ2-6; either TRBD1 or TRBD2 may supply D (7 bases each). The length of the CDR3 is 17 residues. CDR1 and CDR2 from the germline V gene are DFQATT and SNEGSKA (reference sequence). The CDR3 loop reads CSALRGAGGSGANVLTF. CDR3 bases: TGCAGCGCGCTTCGGGGGGCAGGGGGCTCTGGGGCCAACGTCCTGACTTTC.

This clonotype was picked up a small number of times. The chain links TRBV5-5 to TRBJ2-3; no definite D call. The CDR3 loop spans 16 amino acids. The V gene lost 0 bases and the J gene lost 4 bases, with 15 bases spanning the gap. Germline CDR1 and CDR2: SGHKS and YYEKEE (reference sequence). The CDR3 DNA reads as TGTGCCAGCAGCTTGGTGGCACCAAGAGCGCCAGATACGCAGTATTTT. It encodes CASSLVAPRAPDTQYF.

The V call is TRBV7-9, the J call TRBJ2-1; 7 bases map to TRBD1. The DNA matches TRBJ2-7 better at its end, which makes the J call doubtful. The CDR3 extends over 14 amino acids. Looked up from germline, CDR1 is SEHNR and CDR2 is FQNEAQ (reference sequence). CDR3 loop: CASRFSGQYYEQYF. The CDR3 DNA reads TGTGCCAGCAGGTTTTCGGGACAGTACTACGAGCAGTACTTC.